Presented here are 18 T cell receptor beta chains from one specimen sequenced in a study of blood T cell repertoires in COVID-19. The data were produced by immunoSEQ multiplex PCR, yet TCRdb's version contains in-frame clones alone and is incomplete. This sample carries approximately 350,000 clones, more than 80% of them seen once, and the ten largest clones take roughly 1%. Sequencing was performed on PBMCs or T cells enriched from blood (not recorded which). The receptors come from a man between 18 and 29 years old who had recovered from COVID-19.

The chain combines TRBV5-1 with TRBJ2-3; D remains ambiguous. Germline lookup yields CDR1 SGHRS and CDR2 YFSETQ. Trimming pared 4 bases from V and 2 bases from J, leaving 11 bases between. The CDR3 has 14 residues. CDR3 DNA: TGCGCCAGCAGCCCGACTTACGACACAGATACGCAGTATTTT. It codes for CASSPTYDTDTQYF.

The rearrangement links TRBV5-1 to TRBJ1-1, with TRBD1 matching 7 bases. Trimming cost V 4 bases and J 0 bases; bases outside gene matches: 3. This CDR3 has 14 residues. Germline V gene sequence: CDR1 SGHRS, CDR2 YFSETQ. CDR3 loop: CASSGGQMNTEAFF. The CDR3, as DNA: TGCGCCAGCAGCGGGGGACAGATGAACACTGAAGCTTTCTTT.

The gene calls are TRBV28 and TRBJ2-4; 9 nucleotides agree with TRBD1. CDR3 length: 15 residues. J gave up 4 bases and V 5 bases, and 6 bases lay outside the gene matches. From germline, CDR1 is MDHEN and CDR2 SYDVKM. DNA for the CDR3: TGTGCCAGCAGTGAGCGGGACAGGGTGAAAAACATTCAGTACTTC. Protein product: CASSERDRVKNIQYF.

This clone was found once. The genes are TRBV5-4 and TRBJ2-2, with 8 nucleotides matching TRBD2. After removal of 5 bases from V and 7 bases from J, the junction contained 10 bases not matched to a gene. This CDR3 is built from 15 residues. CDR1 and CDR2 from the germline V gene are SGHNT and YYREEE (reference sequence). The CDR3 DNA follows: TGTGCCAGCAGGTTCGGGGGGGCTGGCGGCGGGGAGCTGTTTTTT. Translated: CASRFGGAGGGELFF.

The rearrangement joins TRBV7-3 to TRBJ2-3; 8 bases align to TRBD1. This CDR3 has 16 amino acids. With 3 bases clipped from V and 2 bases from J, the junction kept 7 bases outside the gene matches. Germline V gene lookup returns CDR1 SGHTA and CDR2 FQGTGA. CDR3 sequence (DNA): TGTGCCAGCAGCTTTGCGAGACAGGGGTTCACAGATACGCAGTATTTT. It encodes CASSFARQGFTDTQYF.

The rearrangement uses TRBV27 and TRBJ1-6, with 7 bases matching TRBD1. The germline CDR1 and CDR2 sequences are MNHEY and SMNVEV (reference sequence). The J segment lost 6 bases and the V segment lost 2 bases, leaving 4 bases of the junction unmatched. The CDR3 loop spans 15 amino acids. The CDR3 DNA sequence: TGTGCCAGCAGTTTAGGGGGACAGATTAATTCACCCCTCCACTTT. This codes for CASSLGGQINSPLHF.

In DNA, the CDR3 is TGTGCCAGCAGCTTACTCACAGGGGGTTATGAGCAGTTCTTC. Its protein is CASSLLTGGYEQFF. The chain employs TRBV11-3 and TRBJ2-1, with TRBD1 matching 8 bases. J gave up 8 bases and V 2 bases, and 5 bases lay outside the gene matches. CDR1 is SGHNT, CDR2 YENEEA, per germline. The CDR3 consists of 14 residues. Full variable domain (missing parts from reference TRBV11-3 and TRBJ2-1): EAGVVQSPRYKIIEKKQPVAFWCNPISGHNTLYWYLQNLGQGPELLIRYENEEAVDDSQLPKDRFSAERLKGVDSTLKIQPAELGDSAVYLCASSLLTGGYEQFFGPGTRLTVL.

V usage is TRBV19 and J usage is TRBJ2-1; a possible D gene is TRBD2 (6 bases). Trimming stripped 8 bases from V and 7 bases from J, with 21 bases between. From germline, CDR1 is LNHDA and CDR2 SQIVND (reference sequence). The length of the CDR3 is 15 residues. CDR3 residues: CASSTSEGSGNEQFF. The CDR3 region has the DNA TGTGCCAGTTCCACCTCGGAGGGGTCGGGGAATGAGCAGTTCTTC.

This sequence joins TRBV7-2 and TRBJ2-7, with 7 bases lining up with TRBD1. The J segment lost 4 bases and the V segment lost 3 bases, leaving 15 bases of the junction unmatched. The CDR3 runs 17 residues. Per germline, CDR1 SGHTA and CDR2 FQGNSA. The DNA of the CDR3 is TGTGCCAGCAGCTTGAGACAGGGTGTGACGTCTTTGTACGAGCAGTACTTC. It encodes CASSLRQGVTSLYEQYF. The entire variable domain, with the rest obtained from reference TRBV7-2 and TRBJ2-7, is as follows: GAGVSQSPSNKVTEKGKDVELRCDPISGHTALYWYRQSLGQGLEFLIYFQGNSAPDKSGLPSDRFSAERTGGSVSTLTIQRTQQEDSAVYLCASSLRQGVTSLYEQYFGPGTRLTVT.

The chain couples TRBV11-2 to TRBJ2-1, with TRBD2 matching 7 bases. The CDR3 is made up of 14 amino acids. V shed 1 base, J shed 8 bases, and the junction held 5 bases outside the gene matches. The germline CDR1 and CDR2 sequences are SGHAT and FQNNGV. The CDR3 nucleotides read TGTGCCAGCAGCTTAGGGGGAGGGTTGGATGAGCAGTTCTTC. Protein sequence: CASSLGGGLDEQFF.

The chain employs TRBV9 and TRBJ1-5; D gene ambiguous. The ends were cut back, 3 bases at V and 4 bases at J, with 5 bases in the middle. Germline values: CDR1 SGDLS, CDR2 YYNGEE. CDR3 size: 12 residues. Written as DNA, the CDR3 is TGTGCCAGCAGCGGAGGAAATCAGCCCCAGCATTTT. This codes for CASSGGNQPQHF.

The CDR3 reads CASRGQAYSNQPQHF. CDR3 nucleotides: TGTGCCAGCCGTGGACAAGCTTATAGCAATCAGCCCCAGCATTTT. The chain carries TRBV27 and TRBJ1-5; a possible D gene is TRBD1 (5 bases). The CDR3 extends over 15 amino acids. CDR1 is MNHEY and CDR2 is SMNVEV in the germline V gene (reference sequence). With 8 bases removed from V and 0 bases from J, the gap between germline ends came to 14 bases.

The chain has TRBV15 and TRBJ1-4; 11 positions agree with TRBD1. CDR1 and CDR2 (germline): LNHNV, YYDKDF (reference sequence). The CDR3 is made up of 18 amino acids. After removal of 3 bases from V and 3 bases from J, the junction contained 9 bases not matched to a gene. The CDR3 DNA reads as TGTGCCACCAGCAGGGGACAGGGGGGAAGGTCGTCTAATGAAAAACTGTTTTTT. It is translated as CATSRGQGGRSSNEKLFF.

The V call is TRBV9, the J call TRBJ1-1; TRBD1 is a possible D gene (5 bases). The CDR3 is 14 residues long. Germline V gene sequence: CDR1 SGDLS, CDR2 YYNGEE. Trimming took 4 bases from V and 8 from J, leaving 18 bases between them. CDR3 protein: CASSPGGKGMEAFF. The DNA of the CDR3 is TGTGCCAGCAGCCCGGGGGGGAAGGGAATGGAAGCTTTCTTT.

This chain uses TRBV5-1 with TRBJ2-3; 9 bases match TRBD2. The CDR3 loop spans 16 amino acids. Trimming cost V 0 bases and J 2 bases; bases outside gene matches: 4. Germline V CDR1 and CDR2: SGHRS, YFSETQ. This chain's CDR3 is CASSLGASGVTDTQYF. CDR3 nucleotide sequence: TGCGCCAGCAGCTTGGGAGCTAGCGGGGTCACAGATACGCAGTATTTT.

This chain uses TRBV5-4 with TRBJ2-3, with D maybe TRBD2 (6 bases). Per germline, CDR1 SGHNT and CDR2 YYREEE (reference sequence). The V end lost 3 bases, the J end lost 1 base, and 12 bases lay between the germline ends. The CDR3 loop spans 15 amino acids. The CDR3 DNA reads TGTGCCAGCAGCTCGGGGGAGGCCGGCACAGATACGCAGTATTTT. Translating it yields CASSSGEAGTDTQYF.

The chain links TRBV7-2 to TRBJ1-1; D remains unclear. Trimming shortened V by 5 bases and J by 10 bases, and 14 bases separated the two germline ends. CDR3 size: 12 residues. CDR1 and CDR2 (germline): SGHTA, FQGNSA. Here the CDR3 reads CASSSLWSVAFF. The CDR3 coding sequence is TGTGCCAGCAGCAGCCTATGGAGTGTAGCTTTCTTT.

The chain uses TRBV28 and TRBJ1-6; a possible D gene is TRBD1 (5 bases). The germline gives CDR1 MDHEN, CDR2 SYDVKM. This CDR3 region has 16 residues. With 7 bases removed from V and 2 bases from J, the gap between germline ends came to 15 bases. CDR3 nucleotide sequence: TGTGCCAGCACCGACGACAGATTTCCCTATAATTCACCCCTCCACTTT. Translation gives CASTDDRFPYNSPLHF.